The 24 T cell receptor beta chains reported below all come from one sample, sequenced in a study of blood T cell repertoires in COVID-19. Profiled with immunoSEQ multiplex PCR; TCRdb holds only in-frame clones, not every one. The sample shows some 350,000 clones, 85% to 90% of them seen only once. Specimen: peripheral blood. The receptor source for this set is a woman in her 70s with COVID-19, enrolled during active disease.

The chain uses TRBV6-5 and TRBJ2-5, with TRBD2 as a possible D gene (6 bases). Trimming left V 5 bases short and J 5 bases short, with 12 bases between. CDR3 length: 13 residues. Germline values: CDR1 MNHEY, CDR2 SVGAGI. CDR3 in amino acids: CASSRGAGETQYF. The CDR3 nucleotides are TGTGCCAGCAGTCGAGGGGCGGGGGAGACCCAGTACTTC.

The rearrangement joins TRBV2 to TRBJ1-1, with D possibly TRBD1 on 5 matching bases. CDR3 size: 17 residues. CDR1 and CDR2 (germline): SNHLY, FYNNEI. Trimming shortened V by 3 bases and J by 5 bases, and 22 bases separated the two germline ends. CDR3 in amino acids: CASSESGQGIFGTEAFF. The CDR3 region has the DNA TGTGCCAGCAGTGAGAGCGGGCAGGGCATTTTCGGAACTGAAGCTTTCTTT.

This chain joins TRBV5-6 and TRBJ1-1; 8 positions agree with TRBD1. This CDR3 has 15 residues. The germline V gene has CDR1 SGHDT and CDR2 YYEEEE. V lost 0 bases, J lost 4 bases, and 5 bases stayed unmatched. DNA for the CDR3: TGTGCCAGCAGCTTGGGGTCGGGGACAGGCACTGAAGCTTTCTTT. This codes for CASSLGSGTGTEAFF.

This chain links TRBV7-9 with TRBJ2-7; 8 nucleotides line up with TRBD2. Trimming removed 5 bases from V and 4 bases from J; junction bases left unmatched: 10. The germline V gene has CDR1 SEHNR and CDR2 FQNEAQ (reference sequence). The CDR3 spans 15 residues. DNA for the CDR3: TGTGCCAGCAGCCCTACCGGGGCGGGGGGTTACGAGCAGTACTTC. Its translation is CASSPTGAGGYEQYF.

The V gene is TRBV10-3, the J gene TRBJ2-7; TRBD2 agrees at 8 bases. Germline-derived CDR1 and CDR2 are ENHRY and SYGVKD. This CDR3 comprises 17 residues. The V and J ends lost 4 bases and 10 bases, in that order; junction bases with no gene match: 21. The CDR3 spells CAISVTISGVALRGQYF. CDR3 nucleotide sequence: TGTGCCATCAGTGTAACGATTAGCGGGGTGGCCCTACGTGGACAGTACTTC.

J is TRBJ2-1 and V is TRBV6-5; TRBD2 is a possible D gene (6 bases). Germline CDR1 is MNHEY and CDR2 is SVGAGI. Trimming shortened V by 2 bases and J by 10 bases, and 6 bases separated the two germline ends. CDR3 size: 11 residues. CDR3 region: CASSYLAEQFF. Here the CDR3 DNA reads TGTGCCAGCAGTTACCTAGCGGAGCAGTTCTTC.

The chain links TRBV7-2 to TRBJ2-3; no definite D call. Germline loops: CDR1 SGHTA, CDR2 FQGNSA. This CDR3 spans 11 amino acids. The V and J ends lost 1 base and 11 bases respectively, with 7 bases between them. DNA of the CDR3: TGTGCCAGCAGCTTAGGTTCTAGGCAGTATTTT. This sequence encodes CASSLGSRQYF.

In DNA form, the CDR3 reads TGTGCCAGCAGCAACCTCAGGGGCTCTGGAAACACCATATATTTT. It yields the protein CASSNLRGSGNTIYF. The chain couples TRBV7-9 to TRBJ1-3; TRBD1 is a possible D gene (6 bases). CDR3 length: 15 amino acids. Looked up from germline, CDR1 is SEHNR and CDR2 is FQNEAQ (reference sequence). Trimming removed 5 bases from V and 0 bases from J, with 11 bases in between.

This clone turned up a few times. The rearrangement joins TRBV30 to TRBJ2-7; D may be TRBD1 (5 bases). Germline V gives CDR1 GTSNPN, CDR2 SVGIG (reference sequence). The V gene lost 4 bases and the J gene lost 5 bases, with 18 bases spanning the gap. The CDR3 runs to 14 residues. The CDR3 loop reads CAWNGPGPKDEQYF. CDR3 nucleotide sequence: TGTGCCTGGAATGGGCCAGGGCCGAAGGACGAGCAGTACTTC. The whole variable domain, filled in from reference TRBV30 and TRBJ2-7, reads SQTIHQWPATLVQPVGSPLSLECTVEGTSNPNLYWYRQAAGRGLQLLFYSVGIGQISSEVPQNLSASRPQDRQFILSSKKLLLSDSGFYLCAWNGPGPKDEQYFGPGTRLTVT.

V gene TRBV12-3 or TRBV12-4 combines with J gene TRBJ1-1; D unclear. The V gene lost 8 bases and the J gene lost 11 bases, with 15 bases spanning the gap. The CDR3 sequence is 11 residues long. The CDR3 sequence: CASRSDFRAFF. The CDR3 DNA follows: TGTGCCAGCCGATCGGACTTCCGGGCTTTCTTT.

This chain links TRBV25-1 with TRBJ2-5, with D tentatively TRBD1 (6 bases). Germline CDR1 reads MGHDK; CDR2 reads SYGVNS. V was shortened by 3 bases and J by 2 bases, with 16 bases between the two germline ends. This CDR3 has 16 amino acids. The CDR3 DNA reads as TGTGCCAGCAGTGATAACAGGGATGGGTTACAAGAGACCCAGTACTTC. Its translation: CASSDNRDGLQETQYF.

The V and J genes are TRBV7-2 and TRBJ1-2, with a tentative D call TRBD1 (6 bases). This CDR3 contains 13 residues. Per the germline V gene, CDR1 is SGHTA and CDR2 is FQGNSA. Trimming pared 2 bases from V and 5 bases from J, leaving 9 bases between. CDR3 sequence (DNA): TGTGCCAGCAGCTTAAGACAGGTTTATGGCTACACCTTC. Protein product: CASSLRQVYGYTF.

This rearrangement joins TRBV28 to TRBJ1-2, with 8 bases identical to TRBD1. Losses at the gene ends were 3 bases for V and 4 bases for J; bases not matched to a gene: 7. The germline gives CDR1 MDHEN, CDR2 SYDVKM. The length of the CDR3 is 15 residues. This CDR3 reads CASSFGAGGVYGYTF. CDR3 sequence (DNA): TGTGCCAGCAGTTTTGGGGCAGGGGGCGTCTATGGCTACACCTTC.

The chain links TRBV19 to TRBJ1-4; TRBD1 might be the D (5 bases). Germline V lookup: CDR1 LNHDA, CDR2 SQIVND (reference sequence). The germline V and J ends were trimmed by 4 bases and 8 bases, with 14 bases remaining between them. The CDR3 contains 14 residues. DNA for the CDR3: TGTGCCAGTAGTAATTCAAGGACATTAGAAAAACTGTTTTTT. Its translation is CASSNSRTLEKLFF.

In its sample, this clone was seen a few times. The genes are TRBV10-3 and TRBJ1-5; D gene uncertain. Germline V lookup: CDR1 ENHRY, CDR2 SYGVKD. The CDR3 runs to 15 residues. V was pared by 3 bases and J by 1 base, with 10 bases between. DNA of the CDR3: TGTGCCATCAGTGAAACTAGCAAGAGCAATCAGCCCCAGCATTTT. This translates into CAISETSKSNQPQHF.

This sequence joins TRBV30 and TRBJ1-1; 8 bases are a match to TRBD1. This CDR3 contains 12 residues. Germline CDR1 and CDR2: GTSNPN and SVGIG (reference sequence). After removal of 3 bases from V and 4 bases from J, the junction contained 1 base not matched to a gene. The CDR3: CAWRTGATEAFF. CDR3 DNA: TGTGCCTGGAGGACAGGGGCCACTGAAGCTTTCTTT. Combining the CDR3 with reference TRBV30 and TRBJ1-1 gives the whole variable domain SQTIHQWPATLVQPVGSPLSLECTVEGTSNPNLYWYRQAAGRGLQLLFYSVGIGQISSEVPQNLSASRPQDRQFILSSKKLLLSDSGFYLCAWRTGATEAFFGQGTRLTVV.

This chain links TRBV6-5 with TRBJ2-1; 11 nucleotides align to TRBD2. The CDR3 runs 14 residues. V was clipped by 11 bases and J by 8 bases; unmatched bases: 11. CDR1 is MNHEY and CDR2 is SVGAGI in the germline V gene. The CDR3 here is CAASPGLAAHEQFF. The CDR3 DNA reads TGTGCCGCTTCACCGGGACTAGCGGCCCATGAGCAGTTCTTC.

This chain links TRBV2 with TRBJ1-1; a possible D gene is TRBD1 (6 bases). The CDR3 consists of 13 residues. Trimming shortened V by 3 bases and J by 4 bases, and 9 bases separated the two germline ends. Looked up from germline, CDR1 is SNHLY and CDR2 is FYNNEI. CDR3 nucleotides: TGTGCCAGCAGTGAGAGGGGGAGCACTGAAGCTTTCTTT. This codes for CASSERGSTEAFF.

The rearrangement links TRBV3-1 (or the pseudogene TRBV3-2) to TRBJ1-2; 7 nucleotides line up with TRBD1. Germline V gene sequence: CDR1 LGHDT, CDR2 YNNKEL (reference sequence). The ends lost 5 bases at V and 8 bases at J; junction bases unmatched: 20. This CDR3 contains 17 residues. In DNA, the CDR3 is TGTGCCAGCAGCTACGGTGGCGCCGACAGGGAGGAATGGGGCTACACCTTC. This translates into CASSYGGADREEWGYTF.

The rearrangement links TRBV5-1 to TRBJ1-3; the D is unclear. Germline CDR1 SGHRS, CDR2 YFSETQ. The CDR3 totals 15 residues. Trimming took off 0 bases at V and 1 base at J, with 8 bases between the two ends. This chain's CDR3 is CASSLGERSGNTIYF. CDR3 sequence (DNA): TGCGCCAGCAGCTTGGGGGAGAGGTCTGGAAACACCATATATTTT.

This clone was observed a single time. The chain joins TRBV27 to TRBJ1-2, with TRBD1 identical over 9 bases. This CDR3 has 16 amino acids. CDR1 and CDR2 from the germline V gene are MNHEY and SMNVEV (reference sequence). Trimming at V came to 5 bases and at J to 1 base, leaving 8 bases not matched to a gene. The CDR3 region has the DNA TGTGCCAGCAGTCTTACCGGGACAGGGATTAACTATGGCTACACCTTC. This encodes CASSLTGTGINYGYTF.

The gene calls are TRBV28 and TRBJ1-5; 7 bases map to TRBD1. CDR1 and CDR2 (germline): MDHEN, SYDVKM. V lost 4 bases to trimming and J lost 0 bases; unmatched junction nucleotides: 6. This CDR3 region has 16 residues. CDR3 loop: CASSSPGQYSNQPQHF. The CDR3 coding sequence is TGTGCCAGCAGTTCCCCGGGACAGTATAGCAATCAGCCCCAGCATTTT.

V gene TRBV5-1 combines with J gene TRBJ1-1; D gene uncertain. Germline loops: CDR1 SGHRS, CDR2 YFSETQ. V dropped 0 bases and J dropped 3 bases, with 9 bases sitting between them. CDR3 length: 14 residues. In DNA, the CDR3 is TGCGCCAGCAGCTTGGATCGGGTTGACACTGAAGCTTTCTTT. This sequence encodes CASSLDRVDTEAFF.

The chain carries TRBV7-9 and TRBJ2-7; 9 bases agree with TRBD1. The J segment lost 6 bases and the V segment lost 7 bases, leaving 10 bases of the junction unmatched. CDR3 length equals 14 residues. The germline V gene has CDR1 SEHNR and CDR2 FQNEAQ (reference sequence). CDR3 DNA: TGTGCCAGCACCCCACAGGGGGCGGATAGCGAGCAGTACTTC. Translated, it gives CASTPQGADSEQYF.